This T cell receptor beta chain was captured in a study of monozygotic twins with inflammatory bowel disease. Findings of the study overall: The data gave no support to a single strong IBD-associated signal or clonotype. Healthy co-twins had higher TCRbeta inverse Simpson diversity than their IBD twins.

TCRdb re-called the 5' RACE reads and gives one entry per CDR3 protein, without DNA. The sample table includes approximately 150,000 distinct CDR3 sequences. Notes on this clonotype: Its cognate antigen is unknown.

CDR1 and CDR2 from the germline V gene are DFQATT and SNEGSKA (reference sequence). CDR3 length: 15 residues. The genes are TRBV20-1 and TRBJ1-4; checking the TCRdb D call of TRBD1 is not possible without DNA. Specimen: blood. The TCR originated in a human donor with ulcerative colitis or Crohn's disease, or a healthy co-twin of an affected twin (not recorded which). CDR3 amino acids: CSARDRDRAAEKLFF.